This entry features one T cell receptor (beta chain) sequence. Clones were read by immunoSEQ multiplex PCR, and TCRdb kept only the in-frame ones, dropping some. The data contain about 220,000 clones, roughly 94% of them singletons. The sample originates from a study of control samples from healthy donors and cancer patients. Germline V gene data show CDR1 as MDHEN and CDR2 as SYDVKM. There are 12 residues in the CDR3. Trimming cost V 6 bases and J 8 bases, with 11 bases left between them. This sequence originates from a man in his forties or fifties in good health. The chain uses TRBV28 and TRBJ2-1; no clear D gene. The sample consisted of blood. CDR3 protein: CASSRFQDEQFF. The CDR3 DNA is TGTGCCAGCAGCCGATTTCAGGATGAGCAGTTCTTC.